This TCR beta chain appears in the sequencing data of a study of cytomegalovirus exposure and HLA in healthy donors. Study-wide points: Per published reports, the classifier diagnosed cytomegalovirus status with high specificity and sensitivity. Some 150 TCR beta chains were listed as cytomegalovirus-associated. The finding came from a later analysis; first-cohort TCR clusters tended to co-occur in the roughly 110 validation repertoires.

In its sample, this clone was seen once. Antigen unknown. Germline-derived CDR1 and CDR2 are MGHRA and YSYEKL. This CDR3 has 14 residues. J lost 6 bases, V lost 1 base, and 5 bases had no gene match. Using immunoSEQ multiplex PCR, the repertoire was profiled, and TCRdb retains in-frame clones only, with some absent. The data contain approximately 270,000 clones, 80% to 90% of them seen just once; the ten biggest clones take up over 0.95%. This clonotype was sampled from a woman aged 18-30 years in good health and CMV-seronegative. The sequencing sample was made of PBMCs. The V gene is TRBV4-1, the J gene TRBJ2-7; TRBD1 agrees at 8 bases. CDR3 residues: CASSQVFRGLEQYF. The CDR3 nucleotides read TGCGCCAGCAGCCAAGTATTCAGGGGGCTCGAGCAGTACTTC.